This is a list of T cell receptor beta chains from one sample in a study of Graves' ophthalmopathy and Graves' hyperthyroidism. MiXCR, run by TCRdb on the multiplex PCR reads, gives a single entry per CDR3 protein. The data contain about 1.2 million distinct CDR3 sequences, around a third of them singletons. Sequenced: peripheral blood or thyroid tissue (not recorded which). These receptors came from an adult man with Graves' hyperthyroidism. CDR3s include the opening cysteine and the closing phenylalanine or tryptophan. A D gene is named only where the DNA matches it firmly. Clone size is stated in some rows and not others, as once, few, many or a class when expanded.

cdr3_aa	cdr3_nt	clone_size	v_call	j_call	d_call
CASSARTSGALYEQYF	TGTGCCAGCAGCGCCCGGACTAGCGGGGCCCTATACGAGCAGTACTTC	-	TRBV7-9	TRBJ2-7	TRBD2
CASRGVAMDEQFF	TGTGCCAGCAGGGGGGTAGCCATGGATGAGCAGTTCTTC	-	TRBV9	TRBJ2-1	-
CASSSSSGLAGELFF	TGTGCCAGCAGCTCCTCTAGCGGCCTGGCCGGGGAGCTGTTTTTT	-	TRBV7-2	TRBJ2-2	TRBD2
CASSWRTPNTEAFF	TGTGCCAGCAGTTGGAGGACACCGAACACTGAAGCTTTCTTT	few	TRBV12-3/TRBV12-4	TRBJ1-1	-
CASSLAVQGDEQYF	TGTGCCAGCAGCTTGGCAGTGCAGGGCGACGAGCAGTACTTC	many	TRBV5-4	TRBJ2-7	-
CSAFAGQGYYGYTF	TGCAGTGCTTTTGCTGGACAGGGCTACTATGGCTACACCTTC	-	TRBV20-1	TRBJ1-2	TRBD1
CASEQGLRDTQYF	TGTGCCAGCGAGCAGGGTTTACGAGATACGCAGTATTTT	-	TRBV7-9	TRBJ2-3	-
CASSQDRGNYGYTF	TGTGCCAGCAGCCAAGACAGGGGGAACTATGGCTACACCTTC	many	TRBV4-1	TRBJ1-2	TRBD1
CASSQDSTGELFF	TGCGCCAGCAGCCAAGACAGCACCGGGGAGCTGTTTTTT	many	TRBV4-3	TRBJ2-2	-
CATSIGQGTNTEAFF	TGTGCCACCAGCATCGGACAGGGGACGAACACTGAAGCTTTCTTT	-	TRBV15	TRBJ1-1	TRBD1